This paragraph covers one TCR beta chain sequence. Its antigen remains unknown. Using immunoSEQ multiplex PCR, the repertoire was profiled, and TCRdb retains in-frame clones only, with some absent. The data show 100,000 to 150,000 clones, about 82% seen once. Time point defined: peripheral blood 6 weeks after treatment start. All patients carried locally advanced or metastatic urothelial carcinoma. Patient sample counts ranged from 1 to 8, pretreatment and on-treatment. This record belongs to a study of PD-L1 blockade in urothelial cancer. Study information: Prior chemotherapy regimens per patient numbered 0 to 3.

Overall study findings and caveats: Durable benefit accompanied greater 3-week expansion of tumor-associated blood clones.

This TCR was recovered from a middle-aged man with urothelial cancer. The sample was PBMCs, taken around atezolizumab (anti-PD-L1) treatment.

The CDR3 nucleotides read TGTGCCAGCAGCTTAGGTCTGTCTGCGGATACGCAGTATTTT. This gives the protein CASSLGLSADTQYF. The J gene is TRBJ2-3, the V gene TRBV11-3; D is undetermined. V gave up 1 base and J gave up 6 bases, with 11 bases separating them. Germline assignment: CDR1 SGHNT and CDR2 YENEEA. This CDR3 region has 14 residues.